This TCR beta chain was obtained from a study of shared clonotypes between healthy human individuals. Study-level points and caveats: Donor clonotype sharing was expected to depend on sequencing depth. Estimated clonotype richness was generally higher in naive than memory subsets.

Trimming removed 8 bases at V and 5 bases at J, with 13 bases between. Germline V CDR1 and CDR2: MGHRA, YSYEKL. The CDR3 spans 13 residues. Terminally differentiated effector memory CD45RA+ cells were left out of the naive CD8 fraction, which was CD45RO-negative and positively selected for CCR7. Measured with immunoSEQ multiplex PCR; TCRdb has only the in-frame clones, and not every one. The data show about 2.1 million clones, with about 93% seen just once and around 1.7% held by the top ten. A note on this clone: As yet, its antigen is unknown.

This clonotype was sampled from a man aged 18 to 30 in good health. Some clones in this sample may be carry-over from other donors' samples. J is TRBJ2-1 and V is TRBV4-1; D is unclear. Sequencing was performed on naive CD8+ T cells from PBMCs. CDR3 amino acids: CASSLRLDNEQFF. CDR3 in DNA: TGCGCCAGCTCCTTACGACTCGACAATGAGCAGTTCTTC.